Below, one T cell receptor (beta chain) is given with its context. The record originates from a study of blood T cell repertoires in COVID-19. On the study more broadly: Specimens from acute and convalescent COVID-19 originated in the United States, Italy and Spain.

The CDR3 spans 15 residues. Trimming took off 0 bases at V and 3 bases at J, with 10 bases between the two ends. Germline lookup yields CDR1 SGHTS and CDR2 YDEGEE. Only in-frame clones appear in the TCRdb table, and some are missing; sequencing was by immunoSEQ multiplex PCR. The sample holds 380,000 or so clones, less than 90% seen once. V is TRBV5-8 and J is TRBJ1-3; unclear D gene. The clonotype originates from a woman aged 55-70 years with COVID-19, enrolled during active disease. Sequencing used peripheral blood. The CDR3 here is CASSLGAADGNTIYF. The CDR3 DNA is TGTGCCAGCAGCTTGGGGGCAGCTGATGGAAACACCATATATTTT. The full variable domain, its missing parts supplied by reference TRBV5-8 and TRBJ1-3, is EAGVTQSPTHLIKTRGQQATLRCSPISGHTSVYWYQQALGLGLQFLLWYDEGEERNRGNFPPRFSGRQFPNYSSELNVNALELEDSALYLCASSLGAADGNTIYFGEGSWLTVV.